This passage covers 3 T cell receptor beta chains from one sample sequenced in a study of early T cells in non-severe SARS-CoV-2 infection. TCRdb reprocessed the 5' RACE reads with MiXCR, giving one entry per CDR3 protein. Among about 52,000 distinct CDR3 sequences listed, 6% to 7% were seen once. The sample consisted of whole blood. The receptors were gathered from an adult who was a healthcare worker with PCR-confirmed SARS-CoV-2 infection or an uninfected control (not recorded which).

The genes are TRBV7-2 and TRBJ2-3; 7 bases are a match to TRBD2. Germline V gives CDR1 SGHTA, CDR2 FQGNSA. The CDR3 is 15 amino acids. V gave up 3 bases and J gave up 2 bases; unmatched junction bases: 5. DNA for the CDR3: TGTGCCAGCAGCTTCAGCGGGGAAAACACAGATACGCAGTATTTT. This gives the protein CASSFSGENTDTQYF.

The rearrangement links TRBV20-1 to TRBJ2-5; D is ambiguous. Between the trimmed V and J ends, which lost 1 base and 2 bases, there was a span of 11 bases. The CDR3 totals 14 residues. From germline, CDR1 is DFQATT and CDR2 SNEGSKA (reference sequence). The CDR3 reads CSARVPAQQETQYF. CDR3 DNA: TGCAGTGCTAGAGTTCCAGCTCAACAAGAGACCCAGTACTTC.

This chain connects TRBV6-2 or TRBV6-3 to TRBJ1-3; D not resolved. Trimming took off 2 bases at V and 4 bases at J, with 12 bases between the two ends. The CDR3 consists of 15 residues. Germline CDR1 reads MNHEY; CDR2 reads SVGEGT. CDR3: CASSYPRQDGNTIYF. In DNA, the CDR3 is TGTGCCAGCAGTTACCCCCGGCAGGACGGAAACACCATATATTTT.